Following are 29 T cell receptor beta chains from one sample sequenced in a study of T cells after yellow fever vaccination. From the 5' RACE reads, TCRdb called clonotypes with MiXCR, one entry per CDR3 protein. The table lists some 340,000 distinct CDR3 sequences, approximately 4% of them singletons. Sequences were derived from PBMCs, sampled 5 days after the yellow fever booster vaccination. The receptors shown here come from a man between 18 and 29 years old who received the YFV17D yellow fever vaccine.

This clonotype was observed a few times. The rearrangement links TRBV7-3 to TRBJ2-3; possible D gene TRBD1, 6 bases. Deletions cut 4 bases from V and 2 bases from J, with 10 bases between. This CDR3 contains 14 residues. Germline-derived CDR1 and CDR2 are SGHTA and FQGTGA. CDR3 in amino acids: CASSYRVFTDTQYF. CDR3 in DNA: TGTGCCAGCAGCTACAGGGTTTTCACAGATACGCAGTATTTT.

In this sample, this clonotype turned up many times. The V gene is TRBV6-6, the J gene TRBJ1-1; no clear D gene. The CDR3 consists of 12 residues. Germline V gives CDR1 MNHNY, CDR2 SVGAGI (reference sequence). V was shortened by 8 bases and J by 4 bases, with 11 bases between the two germline ends. Here the CDR3 reads CASAPQGTEAFF. DNA of the CDR3: TGTGCCAGCGCCCCCCAAGGCACTGAAGCTTTCTTT.

This clonotype came up a few times. The chain is built from TRBV20-1 and TRBJ2-3; TRBD2 matches 7 bases. The CDR3 covers 13 residues. J was trimmed by 2 bases and V by 6 bases; bases with no gene match: 5. Germline lookup yields CDR1 DFQATT and CDR2 SNEGSKA (reference sequence). The CDR3 DNA sequence: TGCAGTGCAACTAGCGAGCTCACAGATACGCAGTATTTT. Translating gives CSATSELTDTQYF.

This clonotype has only a few counts. The genes are TRBV5-6 and TRBJ2-3, with D perhaps matching TRBD1 (6 bases). Looked up from germline, CDR1 is SGHDT and CDR2 is YYEEEE. V was cut by 7 bases and J by 3 bases, with 15 bases left in between. This CDR3 has 14 residues. The CDR3 loop reads CASLWGPRTDTQYF. The CDR3 region has the DNA TGTGCCAGCCTTTGGGGGCCGCGGACAGATACGCAGTATTTT.

V gene TRBV19 combines with J gene TRBJ1-1; D is unclear. This CDR3 is built from 14 residues. The V end lost 6 bases, the J end lost 3 bases, and 14 bases lay between the germline ends. Germline loops: CDR1 LNHDA, CDR2 SQIVND (reference sequence). CDR3: CASSRRRVDTEAFF. The CDR3 nucleotides read TGTGCCAGTAGCCGGAGGAGGGTCGACACTGAAGCTTTCTTT.

This sequence joins TRBV19 and TRBJ1-2; perhaps TRBD1 as D (6 bases). The ends were cut back, 5 bases at V and 4 bases at J, with 14 bases in the middle. There are 14 residues in the CDR3. Germline-derived CDR1 and CDR2 are LNHDA and SQIVND (reference sequence). The CDR3 reads CASSARTALYGYTF. The CDR3 region has the DNA TGTGCCAGTAGTGCCCGGACAGCCCTCTATGGCTACACCTTC.

The chain has TRBV10-3 and TRBJ1-5; TRBD1 is a possible D gene (5 bases). CDR1 and CDR2 from the germline V gene are ENHRY and SYGVKD. Deletions cut 6 bases from V and 3 bases from J, with 15 bases between. The CDR3 length is 15 residues. The CDR3 nucleotides read TGTGCCATCAGCGAGGGGACGGCCCCCAATCAGCCCCAGCATTTT. This gives the protein CAISEGTAPNQPQHF.

There are a few counts of this clonotype. This sequence joins TRBV30 and TRBJ1-1; D gene unclear. The CDR3 contains 13 residues. Trimming left V 0 bases short and J 1 base short, with 6 bases between. Germline CDR1 is GTSNPN and CDR2 is SVGIG (reference sequence). The CDR3 nucleotides read TGTGCCTGGAGTGTATCAGAGAACACTGAAGCTTTCTTT. Translation gives CAWSVSENTEAFF.

This clonotype was detected many times. The chain carries TRBV5-1 and TRBJ1-5, with no clear D. The V gene's germline CDR1 is SGHRS and CDR2 YFSETQ. V lost 0 bases and J 0 bases, leaving 4 bases between the germline ends. This CDR3 is built from 14 residues. The CDR3 DNA reads as TGCGCCAGCAGCTTGGGCGGTAGCAATCAGCCCCAGCATTTT. It is translated as CASSLGGSNQPQHF.

This clonotype was counted at least ten times. V and J are TRBV10-3 and TRBJ1-1; D might be TRBD1 (5 bases). V was pared by 8 bases and J by 5 bases, with 18 bases between. This CDR3 spans 14 amino acids. Germline assignment: CDR1 ENHRY and CDR2 SYGVKD. The DNA for the CDR3 is TGTGCCATCTCGAAGGCCGGGGCACGGACTGAAGCTTTCTTT. Protein product: CAISKAGARTEAFF.

The table lists this clonotype with a few counts. The J gene is TRBJ2-2, the V gene TRBV7-9, with D perhaps TRBD1 (6 bases). Germline values: CDR1 SEHNR, CDR2 FQNEAQ (reference sequence). Trimming stripped 3 bases from V and 4 bases from J, with 15 bases between. The CDR3 spans 16 residues. The CDR3 loop reads CASSFWGQGSTGELFF. The DNA of the CDR3 is TGTGCCAGCAGCTTTTGGGGGCAAGGAAGCACCGGGGAGCTGTTTTTT.

The V gene is TRBV12-3 or TRBV12-4, the J gene TRBJ1-2; 8 bases match TRBD1. V gave up 6 bases and J gave up 5 bases; unmatched junction bases: 2. The CDR3 has 12 amino acids. The CDR3, as DNA: TGTGCCAGCAGGACAGGGGAATATGGCTACACCTTC. Amino acids: CASRTGEYGYTF.

This clonotype was observed at least ten times. The V call is TRBV10-3, the J call TRBJ1-1, with D perhaps TRBD1 (6 bases). The CDR3 totals 15 residues. CDR1 is ENHRY, CDR2 SYGVKD, per germline. Trimming took 2 bases from V and 2 from J, leaving 12 bases between them. DNA of the CDR3: TGTGCCATCAGTGAGACCACAGGGACCAACACTGAAGCTTTCTTT. Translation gives CAISETTGTNTEAFF.

The rearrangement joins TRBV5-1 to TRBJ1-6, with D possibly matching TRBD1 (5 bases). The CDR3 runs to 16 residues. V was cut by 7 bases and J by 7 bases, with 21 bases left in between. Germline loops: CDR1 SGHRS, CDR2 YFSETQ. In DNA, the CDR3 is TGCGCCAGCCGAGCGGGGCGACGGAAGGACAATTCACCCCTCCACTTT. Translating it yields CASRAGRRKDNSPLHF.

The chain employs TRBV6-2 or TRBV6-3 and TRBJ2-5; TRBD1 agrees at 10 bases. Germline loops: CDR1 MNHEY, CDR2 SVGEGT. The ends lost 2 bases at V and 9 bases at J; junction bases unmatched: 9. There are 15 residues in the CDR3. The CDR3 region is CASSYGGQGTGAQYF. For the CDR3, the DNA is TGTGCCAGCAGTTACGGAGGTCAAGGGACAGGGGCCCAGTACTTC.

This clonotype was detected only a few times. The rearrangement links TRBV6-5 to TRBJ2-1; no clear D gene. The CDR3 has 12 amino acids. Looked up from germline, CDR1 is MNHEY and CDR2 is SVGAGI. V lost 6 bases to trimming and J lost 9 bases, with 12 bases between them. The CDR3 DNA reads TGTGCCAGCAGAAATAGCCAGGCTGAGCAGTTCTTC. It encodes CASRNSQAEQFF.

This clonotype was counted between two and nine times. The genes are TRBV6-6 and TRBJ2-7; no firm D call. V dropped 2 bases and J dropped 7 bases, with 15 bases sitting between them. Germline V gene data show CDR1 as MNHNY and CDR2 as SVGAGI (reference sequence). This CDR3 contains 14 residues. CDR3 sequence: CASSYPESGEEQYF. The CDR3 DNA reads as TGTGCCAGCAGTTACCCAGAATCCGGTGAGGAGCAGTACTTC.

The CDR3 DNA sequence: TGTGCCAGCAGCAAGCAGGGTGAGGGTAGCACTGAAGCTTTCTTT. Its protein is CASSKQGEGSTEAFF. The chain recombines TRBV16 with TRBJ1-1; TRBD1 might be the D (5 bases). Trimming removed 5 bases from V and 4 bases from J, with 17 bases in between. The CDR3 runs to 15 residues. The V gene's germline CDR1 is KGHSY and CDR2 FQNENV.

The V gene is TRBV7-2, the J gene TRBJ2-3, with D perhaps TRBD1 or TRBD2 (5 bases each). The CDR3 extends over 16 amino acids. Germline loops: CDR1 SGHTA, CDR2 FQGNSA. V was pared by 3 bases and J by 2 bases, with 15 bases between. This CDR3 reads CASSLAPGPFTDTQYF. The CDR3 DNA follows: TGTGCCAGCAGCTTGGCTCCGGGACCCTTCACAGATACGCAGTATTTT.

The rearrangement joins TRBV27 to TRBJ2-1; 11 bases align to TRBD2. Germline CDR1 MNHEY, CDR2 SMNVEV (reference sequence). V gave up 11 bases and J gave up 7 bases; unmatched junction bases: 13. The CDR3 covers 15 residues. The CDR3 loop is CACTIAGGNSNEQFF. CDR3 sequence (DNA): TGTGCCTGCACAATAGCGGGGGGGAACAGTAATGAGCAGTTCTTC.

This rearrangement joins TRBV20-1 to TRBJ2-2; 11 nucleotides line up with TRBD2. CDR1 is DFQATT and CDR2 is SNEGSKA in the germline V gene (reference sequence). The CDR3 has 14 residues. V was pared by 4 bases and J by 8 bases, with 6 bases of the junction left unmatched. This CDR3 is CSATTSGVSGELFF. The DNA for the CDR3 is TGCAGTGCTACGACTAGCGGGGTTTCTGGGGAGCTGTTTTTT.

The genes are TRBV7-3 and TRBJ2-3; no clear D gene. Germline values: CDR1 SGHTA, CDR2 FQGTGA. The CDR3 is 17 amino acids. V lost 5 bases to trimming and J lost 1 base, with 19 bases between them. In DNA form, the CDR3 reads TGTGCCAGCAGCCCCCGCCCGCCGCTGATGCGCACAGATACGCAGTATTTT. The encoded protein is CASSPRPPLMRTDTQYF.

The chain carries TRBV6-5 and TRBJ2-1; TRBD2 aligns across 10 bases. The CDR3 extends over 17 amino acids. Germline loops: CDR1 MNHEY, CDR2 SVGAGI. Unmatched junction bases numbered 8, after V lost 4 bases and J lost 2 bases. The CDR3 sequence is CASSSPSGGAPYNEQFF. Written as DNA, the CDR3 is TGTGCCAGCAGTTCCCCTAGCGGGGGAGCTCCCTACAATGAGCAGTTCTTC.

This clonotype was counted only a few times. The J gene is TRBJ2-7, the V gene TRBV6-5; TRBD1 agrees at 8 bases. Germline-derived CDR1 and CDR2 are MNHEY and SVGAGI. The length of the CDR3 is 15 residues. V shed 8 bases, J shed 0 bases, and the junction held 9 bases outside the gene matches. CDR3 in amino acids: CASRAYRGSSYEQYF. The CDR3 DNA follows: TGTGCCAGCCGTGCCTACAGGGGGAGCTCCTACGAGCAGTACTTC.

This clonotype was detected a few times. V is TRBV11-2 and J is TRBJ2-3; possible D gene TRBD1, 5 bases. Germline-derived CDR1 and CDR2 are SGHAT and FQNNGV. V lost 4 bases, J lost 2 bases, and 13 bases lay in between. The CDR3 runs 15 residues. For the CDR3, the DNA is TGTGCCAGCAGCTCTTCGACAGATAACACAGATACGCAGTATTTT. Translation gives CASSSSTDNTDTQYF.

This clonotype was seen only a few times. The chain uses TRBV4-2 and TRBJ2-4, with TRBD2 matching over 8 bases. Germline-derived CDR1 and CDR2 are LGHNA and YNFKEQ. The ends lost 5 bases at V and 1 base at J; junction bases unmatched: 10. The length of the CDR3 is 17 residues. The CDR3 DNA follows: TGTGCCAGCAGCGACGTCTCGGGGGGGTTTGCCAAAAACATTCAGTACTTC. Translating it yields CASSDVSGGFAKNIQYF.

V usage is TRBV28 and J usage is TRBJ2-2, with D unresolved. CDR1 and CDR2 from the germline V gene are MDHEN and SYDVKM. The CDR3 is 11 residues long. With 6 bases removed from V and 8 bases from J, the gap between germline ends came to 7 bases. In nucleotides, the CDR3 is TGTGCCAGCAGGGGGTCGGGGGAGCTGTTTTTT. Translation gives CASRGSGELFF.

As regards this clonotype: Possible read error: a much larger clone is one base away. This chain joins TRBV10-3 and TRBJ2-7; D gene unclear. Germline V gives CDR1 ENHRY, CDR2 SYGVKD. V gave up 8 bases and J gave up 3 bases, with 8 bases separating them. This CDR3 spans 11 amino acids. This CDR3 is CAISQGYEQYF. CDR3 nucleotides: TGTGCCATCTCCCAAGGCTACGAGCAGTACTTC.

In this sample, this clonotype turned up a few times. This chain connects TRBV11-2 to TRBJ2-2; D is unresolved. The V end lost 8 bases, the J end lost 1 base, and 11 bases lay between the germline ends. The V gene's germline CDR1 is SGHAT and CDR2 FQNNGV. The CDR3 consists of 14 residues. Written as DNA, the CDR3 is TGTGCCAGCTTCAAGCGACAGAACACCGGGGAGCTGTTTTTT. The encoded protein is CASFKRQNTGELFF.